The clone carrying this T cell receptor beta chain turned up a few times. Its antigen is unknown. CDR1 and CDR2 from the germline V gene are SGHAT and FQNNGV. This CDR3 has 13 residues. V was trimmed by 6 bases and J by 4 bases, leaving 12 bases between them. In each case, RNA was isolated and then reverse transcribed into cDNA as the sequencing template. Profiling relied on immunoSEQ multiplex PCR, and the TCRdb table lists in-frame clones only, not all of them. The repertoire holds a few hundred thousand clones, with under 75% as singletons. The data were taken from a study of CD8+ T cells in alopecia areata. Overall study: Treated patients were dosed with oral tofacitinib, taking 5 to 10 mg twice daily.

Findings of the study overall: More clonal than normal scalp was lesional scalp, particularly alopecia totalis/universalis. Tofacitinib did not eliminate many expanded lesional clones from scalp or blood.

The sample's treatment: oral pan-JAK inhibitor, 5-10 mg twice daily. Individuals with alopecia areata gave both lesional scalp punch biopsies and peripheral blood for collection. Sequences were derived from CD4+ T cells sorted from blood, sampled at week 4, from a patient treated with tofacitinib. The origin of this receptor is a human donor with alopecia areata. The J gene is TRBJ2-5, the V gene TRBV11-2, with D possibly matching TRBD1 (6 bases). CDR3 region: CASRPTGGETQYF. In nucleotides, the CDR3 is TGTGCCAGCAGACCGACAGGAGGAGAGACCCAGTACTTC.